This is a list of T cell receptor beta chains from one sample in a study of cytotoxic CD8 clonotypes in ibrutinib-treated CLL. TCRdb's table, derived via immunoSEQ multiplex PCR, lists solely in-frame clones and lacks some. The table includes some 50,000 clones, roughly 63% detected once. Sample: PBMCs, taken after 24 months of ibrutinib treatment. The source is a human donor with chronic lymphocytic leukemia. Both conserved end residues are part of each CDR3. The order of the fields is CDR3 protein, CDR3 DNA, V gene, J gene, clone size, D gene. A D gene is named only where the DNA matches it firmly. Clone size appears in some rows only: once, few, many, or a class for an expanded clone.

CASSPSGTPFGEQFF	TGTGCCAGCAGCCCGTCCGGGACCCCCTTCGGGGAGCAGTTCTTC	TRBV7-9	TRBJ2-1	-	-
CASSPQLYTEAFF	TGTGCCAGCAGCCCTCAGCTCTACACTGAAGCTTTCTTT	TRBV27	TRBJ1-1	few	-
CAISESRQGNTIYF	TGTGCCATCAGTGAGTCCCGACAGGGAAACACCATATATTTT	TRBV10-3	TRBJ1-3	few	-
CASNWLGGNNEQFF	TGCGCCAGCAACTGGTTGGGGGGAAACAATGAGCAGTTCTTC	TRBV5-1	TRBJ2-1	few	-
CASSLDTGRGDPYF	TGCGCCAGCAGCTTGGATACGGGGCGGGGGGACCCTTACTTC	TRBV5-1	TRBJ2-7	few	TRBD2
CASSLDDRDYGYTF	TGTGCCAGCAGCCTCGACGACAGGGACTATGGCTACACCTTC	TRBV7-8	TRBJ1-2	-	TRBD1
CASSPGSTADTQYF	TGCGCCAGCAGCCCGGGTTCTACCGCAGATACGCAGTATTTT	TRBV5-1	TRBJ2-3	-	-
CASSSDAGTGVYGYTF	TGTGCCAGCAGCTCTGACGCCGGGACAGGGGTCTATGGCTACACCTTC	TRBV11-2	TRBJ1-2	few	TRBD1
CASTDRGGEKLFF	TGTGCCAGTACCGACAGGGGAGGTGAAAAACTGTTTTTT	TRBV6-1	TRBJ1-4	few	TRBD1
CASSSVRGREF	TGTGCCAGCAGCTCCGTTCGAGGGAGGGAGTTT	TRBV5-6	TRBJ1-1	-	-
CASSSSNTGELFF	TGTGCCAGCAGTTCCTCGAACACCGGGGAGCTGTTTTTT	TRBV6-6	TRBJ2-2	few	-
CASSLGGIDTQYF	TGTGCCAGCAGCTTAGGGGGGATAGATACGCAGTATTTT	TRBV7-9	TRBJ2-3	-	-
CASSSDRVYNEQFF	TGTGCCAGCAGCTCGGACAGGGTATACAATGAGCAGTTCTTC	TRBV5-6	TRBJ2-1	-	TRBD1
CASSSVGGDQETQYF	TGTGCCAGCAGCTCGGTGGGTGGGGATCAAGAGACCCAGTACTTC	TRBV11-3	TRBJ2-5	once	-
CASTGQFQETQYF	TGTGCCAGTACCGGGCAGTTCCAAGAGACCCAGTACTTC	TRBV6-6	TRBJ2-5	-	-
CASSLAGTGNSPLHF	TGCGCCAGCAGCTTGGCCGGGACAGGCAATTCACCCCTCCACTTT	TRBV5-1	TRBJ1-6	-	TRBD1
CASSPAGGFGDTQYF	TGTGCCAGCAGCCCCGCGGGGGGGTTCGGAGATACGCAGTATTTT	TRBV7-9	TRBJ2-3	-	TRBD2
CASSLMVSGAPGDTQYF	TGTGCCAGCAGCCTCATGGTTAGCGGGGCCCCCGGAGATACGCAGTATTTT	TRBV7-6	TRBJ2-3	-	TRBD2
CAGSGGGTEAFF	TGTGCCGGGTCCGGGGGTGGGACTGAAGCTTTCTTT	TRBV5-8	TRBJ1-1	many	-
CASSEGPRGEQFF	TGTGCCAGCAGTGAGGGGCCACGAGGTGAGCAGTTCTTC	TRBV6-5	TRBJ2-1	-	-
CASSQGRTGFGAEAFF	TGTGCCAGCAGCCAGGGCCGGACAGGGTTCGGGGCTGAAGCTTTCTTT	TRBV11-1	TRBJ1-1	-	TRBD1
CASSYQGDGYTF	TGTGCCAGCAGTTACCAAGGCGATGGCTACACCTTC	TRBV6-5	TRBJ1-2	-	-
CASSGPGSYEQYF	TGTGCCAGCAGTGGTCCGGGGTCCTACGAGCAGTACTTC	TRBV27	TRBJ2-7	-	-
CASGGAPSPGYTF	TGTGCCAGTGGAGGGGCCCCGAGCCCGGGCTACACCTTC	TRBV6-1	TRBJ1-2	-	-
CASSQSALNTEAFF	TGTGCCAGCAGCCAGAGCGCCCTGAACACTGAAGCTTTCTTT	TRBV5-4	TRBJ1-1	few	-
CASNPRGQGNTEAFF	TGTGCCAGCAACCCCAGGGGGCAGGGGAACACTGAAGCTTTCTTT	TRBV6-1	TRBJ1-1	medium-sized	TRBD1
CASSLGGRGQYF	TGTGCCAGCAGCTTGGGTGGGCGCGGGCAGTACTTC	TRBV5-6	TRBJ2-7	-	-
CSARTGDEQYF	TGCAGTGCGAGGACAGGGGACGAGCAGTACTTC	TRBV20-1	TRBJ2-7	-	TRBD1
CASSYGNRNTEAFF	TGCGCCAGCAGCTACGGCAACAGGAACACTGAAGCTTTCTTT	TRBV5-1	TRBJ1-1	-	-
CASSVGLAGEGEQYF	TGTGCCAGCAGCGTAGGATTAGCGGGGGAGGGCGAGCAGTACTTC	TRBV9	TRBJ2-7	-	TRBD2
CASSYGLAQYF	TGTGCCAGCAGTTACGGGCTGGCCCAGTACTTC	TRBV6-5	TRBJ2-5	-	-
CASGSARTSGGNTDTQYF	TGTGCTAGTGGTTCCGCGAGGACTAGCGGGGGGAACACAGATACGCAGTATTTT	TRBV12-5	TRBJ2-3	-	TRBD2
CASSPPTVMNTEAFF	TGTGCCAGCAGCCCCCCGACAGTGATGAACACTGAAGCTTTCTTT	TRBV7-8	TRBJ1-1	-	-
CASSRDAGGTNEKLFF	TGCGCCAGCAGCCGGGACGCCGGGGGTACTAATGAAAAACTGTTTTTT	TRBV5-1	TRBJ1-4	-	-
CASRQDGLREKLFF	TGCGCCAGCAGACAAGACGGTCTAAGGGAAAAACTGTTTTTT	TRBV5-1	TRBJ1-4	few	-
CASTERTGNTGELFF	TGTGCCAGCACCGAACGGACAGGGAACACCGGGGAGCTGTTTTTT	TRBV13	TRBJ2-2	-	TRBD1
CASRRQGGDGYTF	TGTGCCAGTAGACGACAGGGGGGGGATGGCTACACCTTC	TRBV19	TRBJ1-2	-	TRBD1
CASSLQGGDTEAFF	TGTGCCAGCTCTCTTCAGGGGGGGGACACTGAAGCTTTCTTT	TRBV18	TRBJ1-1	-	TRBD1
CASSQEAMGNQPQHF	TGTGCCAGCAGCCAAGAGGCAATGGGCAATCAGCCCCAGCATTTT	TRBV4-2	TRBJ1-5	-	-
CASSLGDGKANYGYTF	TGTGCCAGCAGCTTAGGGGACGGAAAAGCTAACTATGGCTACACCTTC	TRBV7-8	TRBJ1-2	-	-
CASSQLAGGNEQFF	TGTGCCAGCAGCCAACTAGCGGGGGGAAATGAGCAGTTCTTC	TRBV14	TRBJ2-1	-	TRBD2
CATSSRTGGELFF	TGTGCCACCAGCTCCCGGACGGGCGGGGAGCTGTTTTTT	TRBV15	TRBJ2-2	-	-
CASSKGLNSPLHF	TGTGCCAGCAGCAAGGGACTTAATTCACCCCTCCACTTT	TRBV7-9	TRBJ1-6	few	-
CASSLDGALNEKLFF	TGCGCCAGCAGCTTGGACGGCGCGCTTAATGAAAAACTGTTTTTT	TRBV5-1	TRBJ1-4	few	-
CASSQVPEGVGQPQHF	TGCGCCAGCAGCCAAGTTCCGGAGGGGGTAGGTCAGCCCCAGCATTTT	TRBV4-1	TRBJ1-5	few	-